The 4 T cell receptor beta chains in this list originate from one sample, sequenced in a study of blood T cell repertoires in COVID-19. Some clones are missing from TCRdb's copy, which holds only in-frame ones; the method was immunoSEQ multiplex PCR. The repertoire holds roughly 330,000 clones, 88% seen once, with about 5% in the top ten. The sequenced sample consisted of PBMCs or T cells enriched from blood (not recorded which). These receptors all stem from a man aged 30-40 years who had recovered from COVID-19.

The chain employs TRBV18 and TRBJ1-4; tentatively, D is TRBD1 (5 bases). Trimming removed 0 bases at V and 7 bases at J, with 6 bases between. The germline V gene has CDR1 KGHSH and CDR2 LQKENI. This CDR3 contains 13 residues. The CDR3 coding sequence is TGTGCCAGCTCACCACCGGGGGGTGAAAAACTGTTTTTT. It codes for CASSPPGGEKLFF.

The J gene is TRBJ1-2, the V gene TRBV5-1, with TRBD1 identical over 9 bases. CDR1 SGHRS and CDR2 YFSETQ come from the germline V gene. The trim removed 4 bases at V and 6 bases at J, leaving 4 bases unmatched. The CDR3 extends over 13 amino acids. The CDR3, as DNA: TGCGCCAGCAGCCCCGGACAGGGGAATGGCTACACCTTC. Its protein is CASSPGQGNGYTF.

There are a few counts of this clone. The rearrangement links TRBV5-1 to TRBJ2-2; TRBD1 matches at 8 bases. Germline assignment: CDR1 SGHRS and CDR2 YFSETQ. Unmatched junction bases numbered 5, after V lost 3 bases and J lost 1 base. This CDR3 is built from 16 residues. Written as DNA, the CDR3 is TGCGCCAGCAGCTCAAACGGACAGGGGAACACCGGGGAGCTGTTTTTT. Translation: CASSSNGQGNTGELFF.

This clone is a singleton in its sample. The chain links TRBV24-1 to TRBJ2-3; possible D gene TRBD2, 7 bases. CDR1 KGHDR and CDR2 SFDVKD come from the germline V gene. The V and J ends lost 4 bases and 5 bases respectively, with 18 bases between them. The CDR3 length is 16 residues. As DNA, the CDR3 is TGTGCCACCAGTGAACCCAGGGAGGGCAGGGGAGATACGCAGTATTTT. This sequence encodes CATSEPREGRGDTQYF.